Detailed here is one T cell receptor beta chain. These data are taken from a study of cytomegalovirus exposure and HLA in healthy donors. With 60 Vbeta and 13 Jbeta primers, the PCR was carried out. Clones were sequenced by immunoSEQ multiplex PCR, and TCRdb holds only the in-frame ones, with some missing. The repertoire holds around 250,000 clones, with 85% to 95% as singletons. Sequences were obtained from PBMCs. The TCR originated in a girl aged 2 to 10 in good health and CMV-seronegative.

The CDR3 region is CASSRLGGAADTQYF. Here the CDR3 DNA reads TGTGCCAGTAGTAGGCTCGGAGGGGCGGCAGATACGCAGTATTTT. The J gene is TRBJ2-3, the V gene TRBV19; tentatively, D is TRBD2 (6 bases). V dropped 4 bases and J dropped 4 bases, with 15 bases sitting between them. This CDR3 spans 15 amino acids. Germline CDR1 is LNHDA and CDR2 is SQIVND (reference sequence).